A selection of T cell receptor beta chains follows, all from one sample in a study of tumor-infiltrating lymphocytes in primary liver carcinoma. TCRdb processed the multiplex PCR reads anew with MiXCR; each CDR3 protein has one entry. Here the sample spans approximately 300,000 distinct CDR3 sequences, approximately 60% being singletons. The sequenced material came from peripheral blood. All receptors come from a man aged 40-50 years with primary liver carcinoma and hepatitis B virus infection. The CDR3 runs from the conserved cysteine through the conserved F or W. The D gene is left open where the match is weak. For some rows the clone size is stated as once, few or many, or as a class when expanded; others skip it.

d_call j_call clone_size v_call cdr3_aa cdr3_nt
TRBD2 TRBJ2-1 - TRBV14 CVSSHTSGSTYNEQFF TGTGTCAGCAGCCATACTAGCGGGAGCACCTACAATGAGCAGTTCTTC
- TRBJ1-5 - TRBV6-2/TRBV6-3 CASTRGYSNQPQHF TGTGCCAGCACCCGGGGATATAGCAATCAGCCCCAGCATTTT
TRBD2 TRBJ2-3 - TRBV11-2 CVSSSRLAGGRDTQYF TGTGTCAGCAGCTCCAGACTAGCGGGAGGACGAGATACGCAGTATTTT
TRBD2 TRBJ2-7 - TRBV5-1 CASRINVAGEGGQYF TGCGCCAGCCGAATAAATGTAGCGGGAGAGGGCGGGCAGTACTTC
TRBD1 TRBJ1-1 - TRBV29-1 CSVTGGLGREAFF TGCAGCGTGACAGGGGGGCTGGGGCGGGAAGCTTTCTTT
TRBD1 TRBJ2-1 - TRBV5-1 CASSTTGTGVYNEQFF TGCGCCAGCAGCACAACCGGGACAGGGGTTTACAATGAGCAGTTCTTC
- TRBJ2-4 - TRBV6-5 CASSLTRLAKNIQYF TGTGCCAGCAGTCTAACCCGCCTAGCCAAAAACATTCAGTACTTC
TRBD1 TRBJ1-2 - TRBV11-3 CASETGLTHGYTF TGTGCCAGCGAGACAGGGCTTACCCATGGCTACACCTTC
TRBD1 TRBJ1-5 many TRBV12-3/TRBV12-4 CASSSDRDNQPQHF TGTGCCAGCAGCTCAGACAGGGACAATCAGCCCCAGCATTTT
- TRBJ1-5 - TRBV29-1 CSVRAGSAGGNQPQHF TGCAGCGTCCGGGCAGGGTCAGCCGGAGGGAATCAGCCCCAGCATTTT
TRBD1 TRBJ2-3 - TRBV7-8 CASSLDGTGVHSADTQYF TGTGCCAGCAGCTTAGATGGGACAGGGGTCCACAGTGCAGATACGCAGTATTTT
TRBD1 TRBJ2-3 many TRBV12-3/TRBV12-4 CASSPETGVGTDTQYF TGTGCCAGCAGTCCCGAGACAGGGGTGGGCACAGATACGCAGTATTTT
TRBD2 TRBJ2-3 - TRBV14 CASSQWTSGISDTQYF TGTGCCAGCAGCCAATGGACTAGCGGGATTTCAGATACGCAGTATTTT
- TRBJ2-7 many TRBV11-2 CASSLLVGASEQYF TGTGCCAGCAGCTTACTCGTCGGTGCCTCCGAGCAGTACTTC
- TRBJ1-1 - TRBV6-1 CPSSESTNRVEAFF TGTCCCAGCAGCGAGTCAACAAATCGAGTTGAAGCTTTCTTT
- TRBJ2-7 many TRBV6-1 CASREGGALYEQYF TGTGCCAGCAGAGAGGGGGGAGCTCTCTACGAGCAGTACTTC
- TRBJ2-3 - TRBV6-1 CANSEAWADTQYF TGTGCCAACAGTGAAGCATGGGCAGATACCCAGTATTTT
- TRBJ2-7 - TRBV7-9 CASSAMGEQYF TGTGCCAGCAGTGCCATGGGCGAGCAGTACTTC
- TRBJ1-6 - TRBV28 CASINRANLHSPLHF TGTGCCAGCATCAACCGAGCCAATTTGCATTCACCCCTCCACTTT
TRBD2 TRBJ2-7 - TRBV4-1 CSSSQDRSGRASEQYF TGCTCCAGCAGCCAAGATAGGAGCGGGAGGGCCTCCGAGCAGTACTTC
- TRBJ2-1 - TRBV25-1 CASSPNRDFGEQFF TGTGCCAGCAGTCCTAACAGGGATTTCGGTGAGCAGTTCTTC
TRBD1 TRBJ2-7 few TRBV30 CALTPYRGEQYF TGTGCCTTAACTCCCTACAGGGGTGAGCAGTACTTC
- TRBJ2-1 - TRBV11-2 CTSSLQVAQDEQLF TGTACCAGCAGCTTACAGGTAGCGCAGGATGAGCAGTTGTTC
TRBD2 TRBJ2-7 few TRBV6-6 CASSRPSGRWCEQYF TGTGCCAGCAGCCGACCTAGCGGGAGGTGGTGCGAGCAGTACTTC
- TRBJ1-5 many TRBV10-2 CASSVSLNQPQHF TGCGCCAGCAGTGTTAGCCTAAATCAGCCCCAGCATTTT
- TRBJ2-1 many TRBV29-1 CSVENRSNEQFF TGCAGCGTTGAAAACAGATCAAATGAGCAGTTCTTC
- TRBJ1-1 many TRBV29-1 CSVSPGWGMNTEAFF TGCAGCGTCTCTCCAGGTTGGGGCATGAACACTGAAGCTTTCTTT
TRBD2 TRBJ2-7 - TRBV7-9 CASSLVLRLAPYEQYF TGTGCCAGCAGTTTAGTTCTACGACTAGCGCCCTACGAGCAGTACTTC
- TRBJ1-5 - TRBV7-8 CASRVGRGSNQPQHF TGTGCCAGCAGGGTGGGCAGGGGAAGCAATCAGCCCCAGCATTTT
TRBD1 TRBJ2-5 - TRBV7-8 CASSLGRDRGRIETQYF TGTGCCAGCAGCTTAGGCCGGGACAGGGGTAGAATTGAGACCCAGTACTTC
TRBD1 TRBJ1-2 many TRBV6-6 CASSPDRDFYGYTF TGTGCCAGCAGCCCCGACAGGGACTTCTATGGCTACACCTTC
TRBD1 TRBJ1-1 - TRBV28 CASNVDRGRTEAFF TGTGCCAGCAATGTAGACAGGGGGCGGACTGAAGCTTTCTTT
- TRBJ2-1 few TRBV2 CASSVVGSYNEQFF TGTGCCAGCAGTGTGGTAGGGTCCTATAATGAGCAGTTCTTC
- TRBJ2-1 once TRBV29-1 CNVVGLRLSSYKEQFF TGCAACGTTGTAGGGCTCCGGCTAAGCTCCTACAAAGAGCAGTTCTTT
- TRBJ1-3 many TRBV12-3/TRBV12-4 CASSEQGNTIYF TGTGCCAGCAGTGAACAGGGAAACACCATATATTTT